This entry is about one T cell receptor (beta chain). These data originate in a study of cytomegalovirus exposure and HLA in healthy donors. The CDR3 loop spans 15 amino acids. Trimming removed 2 bases at V and 5 bases at J, with 13 bases between. Germline CDR1 is SGHNT and CDR2 is YYREEE (reference sequence). The PCR ran on 60 Vbeta and 13 Jbeta primers. Produced via immunoSEQ multiplex PCR; TCRdb's table is partial and in-frame only. The sample holds some 150,000 clones, 80% seen once. This TCR came from a woman in her 50s in good health and CMV-seronegative. The chain couples TRBV5-4 to TRBJ2-2, with a weak D call TRBD2 (5 bases). Sequencing was done on a sample of PBMCs. The CDR3 sequence: CASSFSGVGTGELFF. The CDR3 coding sequence is TGTGCCAGCAGCTTCAGCGGAGTAGGGACCGGGGAGCTGTTTTTT. The variable domain in full, with the rest retrieved from reference TRBV5-4 and TRBJ2-2, is ETGVTQSPTHLIKTRGQQVTLRCSSQSGHNTVSWYQQALGQGPQFIFQYYREEENGRGNFPPRFSGLQFPNYSSELNVNALELDDSALYLCASSFSGVGTGELFFGEGSRLTVL.